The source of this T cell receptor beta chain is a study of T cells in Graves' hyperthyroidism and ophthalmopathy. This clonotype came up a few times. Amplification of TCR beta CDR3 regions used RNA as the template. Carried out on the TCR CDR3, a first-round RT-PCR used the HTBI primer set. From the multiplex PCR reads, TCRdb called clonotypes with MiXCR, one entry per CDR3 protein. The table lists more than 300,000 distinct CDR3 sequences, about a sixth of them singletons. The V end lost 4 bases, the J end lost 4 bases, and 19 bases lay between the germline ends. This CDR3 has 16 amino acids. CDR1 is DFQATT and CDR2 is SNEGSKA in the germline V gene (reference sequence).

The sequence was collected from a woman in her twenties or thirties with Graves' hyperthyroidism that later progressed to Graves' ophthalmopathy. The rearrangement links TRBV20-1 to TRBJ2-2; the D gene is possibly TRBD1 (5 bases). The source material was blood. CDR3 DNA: TGCAGTGCTAAAGAAGCCTTAGCAGACAGCACCGGGGAGCTGTTTTTT. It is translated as CSAKEALADSTGELFF.